The clone carrying this T cell receptor (beta chain) was counted between two and nine times. These data come from a study of blood T cells in healthy people across ages. PCR was performed a second time for about 7 to 12 cycles using a sample-barcoded 5' primer and a J-beta primer mix. TCRdb reanalysed the 5' RACE reads using MiXCR and keeps one entry per CDR3 protein. The sample includes 700,000 to 900,000 distinct CDR3 sequences, 20% to 30% of them seen just once. Germline CDR1 reads LGHNA; CDR2 reads YNFKEQ. The trim removed 3 bases at V and 6 bases at J, leaving 3 bases unmatched. CDR3 length: 14 residues. This sample was also put to use in a study of T cells of mothers and their children. That report adds: Related and unrelated pairs show similar shaping of TCR recombination output by thymic selection.

Sequencing input: blood. The chain joins TRBV4-2 to TRBJ2-2, with TRBD2 matching over 8 bases. This sequence was found in a boy between 10 and 17 years old in good health. CDR3 DNA: TGTGCCAGCAGCCAGGGGACTAGTGCCGGGGAGCTGTTTTTT. Encoded protein: CASSQGTSAGELFF.